The 9 T cell receptor beta chains below come from one sample, sequenced in a study of T-cell memory formation after mild COVID-19. TCRdb re-called the 5' RACE reads with MiXCR, one entry per CDR3 protein. This table has about 300,000 distinct CDR3 sequences, around 19% appearing once. Sample: PBMCs or a T cell subset sorted from them (not recorded which). The receptors shown here come from a man aged 18 to 30 who had mild COVID-19 (a few samples of this study predate the infection). Cell type and time point are not known.

This clonotype was recorded many times. The chain carries TRBV20-1 and TRBJ2-4; TRBD2 might be the D (6 bases). The V end was cut by 1 base, the J end by 0 bases, with 10 bases between. CDR1 and CDR2 (germline): DFQATT, SNEGSKA (reference sequence). The CDR3 extends over 15 amino acids. Here the CDR3 reads CSARGGAGAKNIQYF. CDR3 coding DNA: TGCAGTGCTAGAGGCGGGGCGGGAGCCAAAAACATTCAGTACTTC.

This clonotype has just a few counts. The chain is built from TRBV6-2 or TRBV6-3 and TRBJ2-7; tentatively, D is TRBD1 or TRBD2 (7 bases each). Trimming left V 6 bases short and J 2 bases short, with 17 bases between. Germline V lookup: CDR1 MNHEY, CDR2 SVGEGT. CDR3 length: 15 residues. In DNA, the CDR3 is TGTGCCAGCAGCGCGGGGGACAGTACAGCCTACGAGCAGTACGTC. The encoded protein is CASSAGDSTAYEQYV.

V gene TRBV20-1 combines with J gene TRBJ2-7, with 7 bases matching TRBD1. The V gene's germline CDR1 is DFQATT and CDR2 SNEGSKA (reference sequence). The ends lost 6 bases at V and 6 bases at J; junction bases unmatched: 11. The CDR3 has 13 residues. The CDR3 loop is CSAPRQGLVEQYV. The CDR3 bases are TGCAGTGCCCCGAGACAGGGTCTCGTCGAGCAGTACGTC.

V is TRBV27 and J is TRBJ2-4; tentatively, D is TRBD1 or TRBD2 (5 bases each). CDR3 length equals 13 residues. Trimming took 3 bases from V and 8 from J, leaving 11 bases between them. In germline, CDR1 is MNHEY, CDR2 SMNVEV (reference sequence). The CDR3: CASSFRESDIQYF. The CDR3 nucleotides read TGTGCCAGCAGTTTCAGGGAGTCGGACATTCAGTACTTC.

This clonotype was seen more than once but under ten times. V is TRBV7-6 and J is TRBJ2-3, with D uncertain. Trimming removed 5 bases from V and 2 bases from J, with 8 bases in between. Germline V lookup: CDR1 SGHVS, CDR2 FNYEAQ. This CDR3 is built from 13 residues. The CDR3 region has the DNA TGTGCCAGCAGCCCGAGTGACACAGATACGCAGTATTTT. Encoded protein: CASSPSDTDTQYF.

V gene TRBV12-3 or TRBV12-4 combines with J gene TRBJ2-5; maybe TRBD1 (6 bases). Deletions cut 2 bases from V and 4 bases from J, with 14 bases between. The CDR3 loop spans 15 amino acids. The chain's CDR3 is CASSLLGARGETQYF. In nucleotides, the CDR3 is TGTGCCAGCAGTTTACTGGGGGCGCGAGGAGAGACCCAGTACTTC.

This chain uses TRBV27 with TRBJ2-7; D unclear. The ends were cut back, 6 bases at V and 5 bases at J, with 23 bases in the middle. From germline, CDR1 is MNHEY and CDR2 SMNVEV (reference sequence). The CDR3 spans 16 residues. Written as DNA, the CDR3 is TGTGCCAGCAGCTCCGTTTTTGGGTATCTGCCCCACGAGCAGTACTTC. Its translation: CASSSVFGYLPHEQYF.

V and J are TRBV9 and TRBJ2-1, with a possible D match to TRBD2 (5 bases). Germline CDR1 reads SGDLS; CDR2 reads YYNGEE. CDR3 length equals 15 residues. Trimming took off 4 bases at V and 4 bases at J, with 15 bases between the two ends. CDR3 residues: CASSPTAGEYNEQFF. As DNA, the CDR3 is TGTGCCAGCAGCCCCACTGCCGGGGAGTACAATGAGCAGTTCTTC.

This clonotype was counted at least ten times. The CDR3 DNA follows: TGTGCCAGCAGCCTACAGGGGAGCAATCAGCCCCAGCATTTT. Its protein is CASSLQGSNQPQHF. The J gene is TRBJ1-5, the V gene TRBV6-5; 7 bases fit TRBD1. The CDR3 runs 14 residues. J gave up 1 base and V 6 bases, and 3 bases lay outside the gene matches. Germline loops: CDR1 MNHEY, CDR2 SVGAGI.